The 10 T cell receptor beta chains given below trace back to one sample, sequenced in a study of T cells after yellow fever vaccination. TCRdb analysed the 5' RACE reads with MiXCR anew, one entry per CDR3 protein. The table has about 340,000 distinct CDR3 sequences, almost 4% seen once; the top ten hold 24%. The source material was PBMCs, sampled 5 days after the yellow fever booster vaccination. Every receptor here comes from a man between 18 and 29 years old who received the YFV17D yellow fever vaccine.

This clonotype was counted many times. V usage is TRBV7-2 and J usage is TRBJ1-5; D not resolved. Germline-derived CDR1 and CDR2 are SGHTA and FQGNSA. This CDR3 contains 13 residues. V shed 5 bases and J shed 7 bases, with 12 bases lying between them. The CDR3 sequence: CASSPSVGQPQHF. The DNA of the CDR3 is TGTGCCAGCAGCCCATCAGTGGGGCAGCCCCAGCATTTT.

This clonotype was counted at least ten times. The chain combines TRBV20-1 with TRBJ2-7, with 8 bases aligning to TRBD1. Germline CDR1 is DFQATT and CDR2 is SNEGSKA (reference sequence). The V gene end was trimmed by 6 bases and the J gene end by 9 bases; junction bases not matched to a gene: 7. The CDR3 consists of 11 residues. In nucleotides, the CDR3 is TGCAGTGCCGGACAGGGCCTCGGGCAGTACGTC. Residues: CSAGQGLGQYV.

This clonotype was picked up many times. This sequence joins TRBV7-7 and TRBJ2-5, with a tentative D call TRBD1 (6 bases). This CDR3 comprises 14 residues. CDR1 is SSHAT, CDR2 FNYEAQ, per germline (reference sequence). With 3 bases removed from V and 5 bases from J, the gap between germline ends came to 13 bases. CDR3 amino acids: CASSLMRGGETQYF. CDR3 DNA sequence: TGTGCCAGCAGCTTGATGAGAGGGGGTGAGACCCAGTACTTC.

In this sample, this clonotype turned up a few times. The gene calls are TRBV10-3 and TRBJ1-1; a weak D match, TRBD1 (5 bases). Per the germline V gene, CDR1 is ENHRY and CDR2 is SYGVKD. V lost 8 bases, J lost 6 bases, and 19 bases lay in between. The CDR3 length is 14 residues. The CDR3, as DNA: TGTGCCATCCGACCGGGGCGGACGGGGGCTGAAGCTTTCTTT. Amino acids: CAIRPGRTGAEAFF.

The CDR3 sequence is CSVDGQAGQGYGYTF. The CDR3 coding sequence is TGCAGCGTTGATGGCCAAGCGGGACAGGGCTATGGCTACACCTTC. This rearrangement joins TRBV29-1 to TRBJ1-2; 9 bases fit TRBD1. Looked up from germline, CDR1 is SQVTM and CDR2 is ANQGSEA. This CDR3 is 15 amino acids long. V lost 3 bases, J lost 4 bases, and 9 bases stayed unmatched.

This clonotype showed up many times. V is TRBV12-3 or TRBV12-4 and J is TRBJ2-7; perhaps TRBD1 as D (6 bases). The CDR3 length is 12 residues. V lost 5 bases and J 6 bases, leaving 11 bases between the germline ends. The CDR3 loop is CASSPGVGEQYF. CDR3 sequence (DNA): TGTGCCAGCAGTCCAGGGGTTGGCGAGCAGTACTTC.

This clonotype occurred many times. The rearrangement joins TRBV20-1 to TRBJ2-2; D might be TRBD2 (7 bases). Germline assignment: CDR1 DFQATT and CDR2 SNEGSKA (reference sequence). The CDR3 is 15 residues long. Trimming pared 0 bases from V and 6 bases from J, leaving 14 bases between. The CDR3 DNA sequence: TGCAGTGCTAGAGAGTTGGGGGGGCTGGCCGGGGAGCTGTTTTTT. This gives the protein CSARELGGLAGELFF.

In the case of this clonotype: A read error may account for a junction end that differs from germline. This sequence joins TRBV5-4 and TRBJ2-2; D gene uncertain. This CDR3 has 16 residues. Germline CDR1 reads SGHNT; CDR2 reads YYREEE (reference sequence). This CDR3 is CASSLDRSLNTGELFF. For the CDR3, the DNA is TGTGCCAGCAGTTTGGATCGCAGCCTGAACACCGGGGAGCTGTTTTTT.

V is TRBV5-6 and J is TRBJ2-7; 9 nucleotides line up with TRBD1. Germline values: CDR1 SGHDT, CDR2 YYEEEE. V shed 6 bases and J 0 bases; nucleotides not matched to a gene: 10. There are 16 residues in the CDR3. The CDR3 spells CASTRRTGVGSYEQYF. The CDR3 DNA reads TGTGCCAGCACTCGGAGGACAGGGGTAGGCTCCTACGAGCAGTACTTC.

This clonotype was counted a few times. The chain's CDR3 is CASSSTSDGLQETQYF. The CDR3 DNA follows: TGTGCCAGCAGCTCCACCTCGGACGGCTTACAAGAGACCCAGTACTTC. The chain uses TRBV7-9 and TRBJ2-5; D is unresolved. CDR3 length: 16 amino acids. Trimming removed 4 bases at V and 2 bases at J, with 17 bases between. Germline assignment: CDR1 SEHNR and CDR2 FQNEAQ (reference sequence).